This is a list of T cell receptor beta chains from one sample in a study of cytomegalovirus exposure and HLA in healthy donors. Data came from immunoSEQ multiplex PCR; TCRdb stores just in-frame clones and leaves some out. The table shows 130,000 or so clones, with roughly 91% occurring only once. Sequencing input: PBMCs. Receptors were obtained from a young man in good health and CMV-seronegative. The CDR3 runs from the conserved cysteine through the conserved F or W. A D gene is named only where the DNA matches it firmly. Clone size appears in some rows only: once, few, many, or a class for an expanded clone.

TRBV19	.	.	TRBJ2-7	CASSIGAGRSYEQYF	TGTGCCAGTAGTATAGGTGCAGGCCGATCCTACGAGCAGTACTTC
TRBV5-1	TRBD1	.	TRBJ2-7	CATMLGTGSSYEQYF	TGCGCCACCATGCTCGGGACAGGGAGCTCCTACGAGCAGTACTTC
TRBV9	.	few	TRBJ1-6	CASSVEGRTNSPLHF	TGTGCCAGCAGCGTAGAGGGGAGGACTAATTCACCCCTCCACTTT
TRBV2	.	.	TRBJ1-3	CASRASSGNTIYF	TGTGCCAGCAGAGCTAGCTCTGGAAACACCATATATTTT
TRBV4-1	.	.	TRBJ2-1	CASSQGRGNEQFF	TGCGCCAGCAGCCAAGGTAGGGGCAATGAGCAGTTCTTC
TRBV6-5	TRBD1	.	TRBJ1-3	CASSSDRASGNTIYF	TGTGCCAGCAGTTCCGACAGGGCGTCTGGAAACACCATATATTTT
TRBV6-5	TRBD1	.	TRBJ1-5	CASSYTGAGQPQHF	TGTGCCAGCAGTTACACAGGGGCGGGTCAGCCCCAGCATTTT
TRBV10-1	TRBD2	.	TRBJ2-2	CASSESAGLAGGLSVTGELFF	TGCGCCAGCAGTGAGTCCGCCGGTCTAGCGGGGGGGCTAAGTGTGACCGGGGAGCTGTTTTTT
TRBV5-1	.	.	TRBJ2-7	CASAEAGYSYEQYF	TGCGCCAGCGCAGAAGCAGGGTACTCCTACGAGCAGTACTTT
TRBV15	TRBD1	.	TRBJ2-2	CATRTGKAGELFF	TGTGCCACCCGGACAGGGAAGGCCGGGGAGCTGTTTTTT
TRBV7-2	TRBD1	.	TRBJ1-4	CASSLTGGSREKLFF	TGTGCCAGCAGCTTGACAGGGGGTTCGCGAGAAAAACTGTTTTTT
TRBV6-6	TRBD1	.	TRBJ1-3	CASTNRGLAGNTIYF	TGTGCCAGCACAAACAGGGGGCTAGCTGGAAACACCATATATTTT
TRBV25-1	.	.	TRBJ1-6	CASSQGTAAPLHF	TGTGCCAGCAGTCAGGGGACCGCGGCACCCCTCCACTTT
TRBV14	.	.	TRBJ1-1	CASSQEGTSRAEAFF	TGTGCCAGCAGCCAAGAGGGCACGTCGCGAGCTGAAGCTTTCTTT
TRBV5-4	TRBD1	.	TRBJ2-7	CASSPTGAYEQYF	TGTGCCAGCAGCCCCACAGGGGCCTACGAGCAGTACTTC
TRBV4-1	TRBD1	.	TRBJ1-3	CASSYQSEQGSSAGNTIYF	TGCGCCAGCAGCTACCAAAGCGAACAGGGGAGTTCGGCCGGAAACACCATATATTTT
TRBV6-6	TRBD1	.	TRBJ1-6	CASSSPGTGSSPLHF	TGTGCCAGCAGTTCCCCGGGGACAGGCTCTTCACCCCTCCACTTT
TRBV11-3	.	once	TRBJ2-7	CASSSRTTSGVGIEQYF	TGTGCCAGCAGTTCTAGGACCACCTCCGGGGTTGGTATAGAGCAGTACTTC
TRBV5-1	TRBD2	.	TRBJ2-3	CASSLGLAGSDTQYF	TGCGCCAGCAGCTTGGGGCTAGCGGGGTCAGATACGCAGTATTTT
TRBV28	TRBD1	once	TRBJ2-7	CASIRTGVREQYF	TGTGCCAGCATTCGGACAGGGGTGAGGGAGCAGTACTTC
TRBV13	TRBD1	.	TRBJ1-2	CASSLRHRQGADGYTF	TGTGCCAGCAGCTTACGCCATCGACAGGGGGCTGATGGCTACACCTTC
TRBV7-8	.	few	TRBJ2-5	CASRRTSGETQYF	TGTGCCAGCAGACGGACGAGCGGTGAGACCCAGTACTTC
TRBV4-2	TRBD1	.	TRBJ1-6	CASSQGDRESSPLHF	TGTGCCAGCAGCCAAGGGGACAGGGAATCTTCACCCCTCCACTTT
TRBV5-6	.	once	TRBJ2-5	CASSKDWETQYF	TGTGCCAGCAGCAAGGACTGGGAGACCCAGTACTTC
TRBV7-9	TRBD1	.	TRBJ1-1	CASSRIQGAKGTEAFF	TGTGCCAGCAGCAGGATACAGGGGGCAAAGGGTACTGAAGCTTTCTTT
TRBV2	.	.	TRBJ1-1	CASRRIMGAEAFF	TGTGCCAGCAGACGGATAATGGGAGCTGAAGCTTTCTTT
TRBV28	.	few	TRBJ1-5	CASSLFRKPQHF	TGTGCCAGCAGTTTATTCAGGAAGCCCCAGCATTTT
TRBV11-3	.	.	TRBJ2-1	CASSSSFRTSGEQFF	TGTGCCAGCAGCTCCTCATTCCGGACCAGCGGTGAGCAGTTCTTC
TRBV27	.	.	TRBJ1-1	CASRERVETEAFF	TGTGCCAGCCGGGAGAGGGTGGAAACTGAAGCTTTCTTT
TRBV19	.	.	TRBJ2-5	CASRFSGQETQYF	TGTGCCAGTAGATTCAGCGGCCAAGAGACCCAGTACTTC
TRBV15	TRBD1	once	TRBJ1-2	CATSRAQGLYGYTF	TGTGCCACCAGCAGAGCACAGGGGCTTTATGGCTACACCTTC
TRBV5-4	.	.	TRBJ2-5	CASSSPGTLRRETQYF	TGTGCCAGCAGCTCCCCAGGGACTCTCCGCAGGGAGACCCAGTACTTC
TRBV25-1	TRBD1	.	TRBJ2-7	CASSEPGTGSYEQYF	TGTGCCAGCAGTGAACCGGGGACAGGCTCCTACGAGCAGTACTTC
TRBV5-4	TRBD1	.	TRBJ2-7	CASSSGTGMGIYEQYF	TGTGCCAGCAGCTCCGGGACAGGGATGGGGATTTACGAGCAGTACTTC
TRBV6-6	TRBD1	.	TRBJ1-1	CASSYNSPRGTEAFF	TGTGCCAGCAGTTACAACAGCCCCAGGGGGACTGAAGCTTTCTTT
TRBV7-8	.	.	TRBJ1-3	CASSFRVSSGNTIYF	TGTGCCAGCAGCTTCCGGGTTAGCTCTGGAAACACCATATATTTT
TRBV14	TRBD2	.	TRBJ2-5	CASSQWLAEQETQYF	TGTGCCAGCAGCCAATGGCTAGCGGAACAAGAGACCCAGTACTTC
TRBV5-1	TRBD1	.	TRBJ2-6	CASSRTGSGANVLTF	TGCGCCAGCAGCCGGACAGGCTCTGGGGCCAACGTCCTGACTTTC
TRBV27	.	.	TRBJ2-1	CASSQGNSYNEQFF	TGTGCCAGCAGCCAGGGGAACTCCTACAATGAGCAGTTCTTC